The T cell receptor (beta chain) under discussion was sequenced for a study of CD8+CD57+ T cells in acquired aplastic anemia. Study-wide background: Sorted CD4+ and CD8+ cells gave a mean 3.2 ug DNA, range about 0.19 to 27.4 ug. For CD4+ cells, healthy donors had an average of about 10 million reads. Study-level points and caveats: Patients were compared with controls for CD8+ Simpson's diversity, and no significant difference emerged. There were over 25 CD8+ CDR3 sequences that occurred in both patients and controls.

Genomic DNA provided the template from which TCR beta VDJ and CDR3 profiles were obtained. One entry per CDR3 protein, called by TCRdb with MiXCR from the reads. The sample shows 100,000 to 150,000 distinct CDR3 sequences, 35% to 50% of them seen only once. Deletions cut 3 bases from V and 4 bases from J, with 13 bases between. The CDR3 length is 15 residues. Germline V CDR1 and CDR2: SGHAT, FQNNGV. In its sample, this clonotype was seen a few times. The antigen is undetermined. The chain is built from TRBV11-2 and TRBJ2-1; TRBD2 is a possible D gene (6 bases). Material for sequencing was sorted CD4+, CD8+, or CD8+CD57+ T cells (not recorded which) from PBMCs. This clonotype was sampled from a human donor in good health, serving as a control. The CDR3 region is CASSFRDSFYNEQFF. Here the CDR3 DNA reads TGTGCCAGCAGCTTCCGGGACTCCTTTTACAATGAGCAGTTCTTC.